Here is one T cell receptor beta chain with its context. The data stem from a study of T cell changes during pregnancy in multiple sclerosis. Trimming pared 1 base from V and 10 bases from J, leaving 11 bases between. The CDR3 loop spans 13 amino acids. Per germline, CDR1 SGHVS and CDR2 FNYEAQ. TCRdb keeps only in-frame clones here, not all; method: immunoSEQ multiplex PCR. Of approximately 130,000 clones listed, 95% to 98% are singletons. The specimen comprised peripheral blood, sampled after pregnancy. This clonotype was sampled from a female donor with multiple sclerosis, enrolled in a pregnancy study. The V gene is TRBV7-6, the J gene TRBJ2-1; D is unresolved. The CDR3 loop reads CASSLGGVTEQFF. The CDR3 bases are TGTGCCAGCAGCTTAGGTGGTGTGACAGAGCAGTTCTTC. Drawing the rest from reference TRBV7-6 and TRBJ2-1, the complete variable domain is GAGVSQSPRYKVTKRGQDVALRCDPISGHVSLYWYRQALGQGPEFLTYFNYEAQQDKSGLPNDRFSAERPEGSISTLTIQRTEQRDSAMYRCASSLGGVTEQFFGPGTRLTVL.